These 29 T cell receptor beta chains originate from one sample sequenced in a study of blood T cell repertoires in COVID-19. The protocol was immunoSEQ multiplex PCR, while the TCRdb copy is restricted to in-frame clones and leaves out a portion. The sample contains 200,000 to 250,000 clones, about 84% of which appear only once. The sample comprised peripheral blood. All receptors come from a human donor in a cohort sampled during active COVID-19.

The chain carries TRBV19 and TRBJ2-4; D might be TRBD1 (5 bases). Germline loops: CDR1 LNHDA, CDR2 SQIVND (reference sequence). This CDR3 spans 15 amino acids. V dropped 7 bases and J dropped 5 bases, with 18 bases sitting between them. CDR3 DNA: TGTGCCAGTACTCAAACGGCGACAGTCCAAAACATTCAGTACTTC. Translating it yields CASTQTATVQNIQYF. Supplemented by reference TRBV19 and TRBJ2-4, the full variable domain reads DGGITQSPKYLFRKEGQNVTLSCEQNLNHDAMYWYRQDPGQGLRLIYYSQIVNDFQKGDIAEGYSVSREKKESFPLTVTSAQKNPTAFYLCASTQTATVQNIQYFGAGTRLSVL.

The rearrangement links TRBV28 to TRBJ2-1; 9 bases agree with TRBD1. CDR3 length: 15 amino acids. In germline, CDR1 is MDHEN, CDR2 SYDVKM. J lost 1 base, V lost 6 bases, and 4 bases had no gene match. The CDR3 DNA follows: TGTGCCAGCAGGGGAGGGACAGGGTCCTACAATGAGCAGTTCTTC. Translating it yields CASRGGTGSYNEQFF.

The V call is TRBV12-3 or TRBV12-4, the J call TRBJ2-3, with a tentative D call TRBD2 (6 bases). The CDR3 sequence is 11 residues long. Trimming took 3 bases from V and 11 from J, leaving 9 bases between them. The CDR3 here is CASSFGGMQYF. Here the CDR3 DNA reads TGTGCCAGCAGTTTCGGGGGTATGCAGTATTTT.

J is TRBJ2-1 and V is TRBV10-3; TRBD2 might be the D (5 bases). Germline V CDR1 and CDR2: ENHRY, SYGVKD. V was trimmed by 4 bases and J by 10 bases, leaving 11 bases between them. There are 12 residues in the CDR3. The CDR3 region is CAISVDPGEQFF. In DNA, the CDR3 is TGTGCCATCAGTGTAGACCCGGGAGAGCAGTTCTTC.

This chain joins TRBV4-3 and TRBJ1-1; a weak D match, TRBD1 (5 bases). The CDR3 is 18 residues long. V lost 1 base and J 2 bases, leaving 20 bases between the germline ends. CDR1 is LGHNA and CDR2 is YSLEER in the germline V gene. CDR3 region: CASSQGYVVVGANTEAFF. DNA for the CDR3: TGCGCCAGCAGCCAAGGATATGTAGTGGTAGGGGCCAACACTGAAGCTTTCTTT.

V and J are TRBV18 and TRBJ1-1; 7 bases fit TRBD1. Germline V lookup: CDR1 KGHSH, CDR2 LQKENI. J was trimmed by 1 base and V by 3 bases; bases with no gene match: 11. CDR3 size: 17 residues. CDR3 sequence: CASSPTPYRGSNTEAFF. CDR3 coding DNA: TGTGCCAGCTCACCTACCCCTTACAGGGGTTCGAACACTGAAGCTTTCTTT. The full variable domain, completed using reference TRBV18 and TRBJ1-1, is NAGVMQNPRHLVRRRGQEARLRCSPMKGHSHVYWYRQLPEEGLKFMVYLQKENIIDESGMPKERFSAEFPKEGPSILRIQQVVRGDSAAYFCASSPTPYRGSNTEAFFGQGTRLTVV.

The CDR3, as DNA: TGTGCCAGCAGTGAATCACAGGGGACCACTGAAGCTTTCTTT. Translation gives CASSESQGTTEAFF. The chain is built from TRBV2 and TRBJ1-1; 7 bases map to TRBD1. V gave up 2 bases and J gave up 4 bases; unmatched junction bases: 4. Germline CDR1 SNHLY, CDR2 FYNNEI. The CDR3 runs 14 residues.

The V and J genes are TRBV28 and TRBJ2-1, with D possibly being TRBD2 (5 bases). The CDR3 consists of 16 residues. Per germline, CDR1 MDHEN and CDR2 SYDVKM. V gave up 3 bases and J gave up 9 bases, with 21 bases separating them. CDR3 nucleotides: TGTGCCAGCAGTTTCCCGCGACCTCTTGGACTTGGTGAGCAGTTCTTC. Its translation is CASSFPRPLGLGEQFF.

The chain combines TRBV6-5 with TRBJ1-1, with D perhaps matching TRBD1 (6 bases). The CDR3 is 13 amino acids. Germline V lookup: CDR1 MNHEY, CDR2 SVGAGI. V lost 6 bases and J lost 10, with 18 bases in between. CDR3 sequence: CASSVQGPARAFF. CDR3 in DNA: TGTGCCAGCAGCGTACAGGGTCCGGCACGAGCTTTCTTT.

The count of this clone is one. V usage is TRBV27 and J usage is TRBJ2-7; 9 bases align to TRBD2. The CDR3 totals 15 residues. J gave up 2 bases and V 6 bases, and 8 bases lay outside the gene matches. The germline V gene has CDR1 MNHEY and CDR2 SMNVEV (reference sequence). The CDR3 spells CASSGTSPHPYEQYF. CDR3 DNA: TGTGCCAGCAGCGGGACTAGCCCTCACCCCTACGAGCAGTACTTC.

The rearrangement links TRBV15 to TRBJ2-7, with a possible D match to TRBD1 (6 bases). V lost 2 bases and J lost 5, with 13 bases in between. The CDR3 spans 14 residues. From germline, CDR1 is LNHNV and CDR2 YYDKDF (reference sequence). CDR3: CATSRPGVRNEQYF. For the CDR3, the DNA is TGTGCCACCAGCAGACCAGGGGTGCGGAACGAGCAGTACTTC.

This clone was seen more than once but under ten times. Mismatch with germline at one junction end may stem from a read error. The genes are TRBV6-5 and TRBJ1-2, with 8 bases fitting TRBD1. This CDR3 spans 12 amino acids. Germline V gives CDR1 MNHEY, CDR2 SVGAGI. The CDR3 reads CASSKTDRVSFF. CDR3 sequence (DNA): TGTGCCAGCAGTAAAACGGACAGGGTATCCTTCTTC.

The chain couples TRBV6-5 to TRBJ2-6, with D maybe TRBD2 (5 bases). V was pared by 2 bases and J by 3 bases, with 8 bases between. Per germline, CDR1 MNHEY and CDR2 SVGAGI. The CDR3 covers 15 residues. CDR3 sequence reads: CASSYSGSGANVLTF. The CDR3 nucleotides are TGTGCCAGCAGTTACAGTGGGAGTGGGGCCAACGTCCTGACTTTC.

The rearrangement uses TRBV19 and TRBJ1-5, with D tentatively TRBD1 (5 bases). Germline V lookup: CDR1 LNHDA, CDR2 SQIVND (reference sequence). This CDR3 contains 15 residues. The ends were cut back, 1 base at V and 4 bases at J, with 11 bases in the middle. The CDR3: CASSIGGQGNQPQHF. The CDR3 DNA follows: TGTGCCAGTAGTATAGGAGGCCAGGGTAATCAGCCCCAGCATTTT.

The J gene is TRBJ1-4, the V gene TRBV5-8; D is ambiguous. V was trimmed by 0 bases and J by 5 bases, leaving 5 bases between them. The CDR3 extends over 13 amino acids. Germline V gives CDR1 SGHTS, CDR2 YDEGEE. The CDR3 coding sequence is TGTGCCAGCAGCTTGGGACTCAATGAAAAACTGTTTTTT. This encodes CASSLGLNEKLFF. Full variable domain (rest looked up from reference TRBV5-8 and TRBJ1-4): EAGVTQSPTHLIKTRGQQATLRCSPISGHTSVYWYQQALGLGLQFLLWYDEGEERNRGNFPPRFSGRQFPNYSSELNVNALELEDSALYLCASSLGLNEKLFFGSGTQLSVL.

This clone was picked up a small number of times. The chain uses TRBV30 and TRBJ1-5; 8 nucleotides match TRBD1. The V gene's germline CDR1 is GTSNPN and CDR2 SVGIG (reference sequence). After removal of 5 bases from V and 7 bases from J, the junction contained 7 bases not matched to a gene. The CDR3 has 13 amino acids. CDR3 region: CAWDRGLGQPQHF. CDR3 bases: TGTGCCTGGGACAGGGGCCTAGGGCAGCCCCAGCATTTT.

V and J are TRBV30 and TRBJ1-1; TRBD1 agrees at 7 bases. Germline trimming cut 2 bases from V and 7 bases from J; bases unmatched to any gene: 13. The germline CDR1 and CDR2 sequences are GTSNPN and SVGIG (reference sequence). The CDR3 runs 15 residues. The CDR3 bases are TGTGCCTGGAGTACATGGGACAGAAAAGACCTTGAAGCTTTCTTT. Its translation: CAWSTWDRKDLEAFF.

The chain combines TRBV7-2 with TRBJ2-7, with 9 nucleotides matching TRBD1. Losses at the gene ends were 8 bases for V and 5 bases for J; bases not matched to a gene: 7. Germline CDR1 and CDR2: SGHTA and FQGNSA. This CDR3 has 13 amino acids. The CDR3 DNA reads TGTGCCAGCCAAGACGGGACAGGGAACGAGCAGTACTTC. Its protein is CASQDGTGNEQYF.

This clone has only a few counts. The CDR3 here is CASSPSVASWLGNTIYF. DNA for the CDR3: TGCGCCAGCAGCCCATCGGTCGCCTCATGGTTAGGAAACACCATATATTTT. This chain uses TRBV4-1 with TRBJ1-3, with D hard to call. This CDR3 has 17 residues. Trimming took 4 bases from V and 4 from J, leaving 20 bases between them. Germline V gene lookup returns CDR1 MGHRA and CDR2 YSYEKL.

V gene TRBV3-1 (or the pseudogene TRBV3-2) combines with J gene TRBJ1-2; a possible D gene is TRBD1 (5 bases). The CDR3 extends over 14 amino acids. CDR1 is LGHDT, CDR2 YNNKEL, per germline (reference sequence). V lost 2 bases and J 9 bases, leaving 16 bases between the germline ends. The DNA for the CDR3 is TGTGCCAGCAGCCAATACGACAGCCTATCCCGCTACACCTTC. Protein product: CASSQYDSLSRYTF.

This chain joins TRBV28 and TRBJ1-1; D is unclear. The CDR3 sequence is 17 residues long. The germline CDR1 and CDR2 sequences are MDHEN and SYDVKM. Between the trimmed V and J ends, which lost 6 bases and 2 bases, there was a span of 22 bases. The CDR3 sequence is CASSISRGVSGNTEAFF. The CDR3 DNA reads as TGTGCCAGCAGCATTAGCCGGGGTGTATCAGGAAACACTGAAGCTTTCTTT. Full variable domain (remainder filled in from reference TRBV28 and TRBJ1-1): DVKVTQSSRYLVKRTGEKVFLECVQDMDHENMFWYRQDPGLGLRLIYFSYDVKMKEKGDIPEGYSVSREKKERFSLILESASTNQTSMYLCASSISRGVSGNTEAFFGQGTRLTVV.

The gene calls are TRBV19 and TRBJ1-5, with 8 bases identical to TRBD1. V was clipped by 3 bases and J by 7 bases; unmatched bases: 11. Germline values: CDR1 LNHDA, CDR2 SQIVND (reference sequence). The length of the CDR3 is 16 residues. In nucleotides, the CDR3 is TGTGCCAGTAGTATTCCGGTGTCAGGGGGCGGCCAGCCCCAGCATTTT. Translated, it gives CASSIPVSGGGQPQHF.

This chain links TRBV6-2 or TRBV6-3 with TRBJ2-1; TRBD1 agrees at 9 bases. The CDR3 length is 14 residues. V lost 8 bases and J lost 3; bases outside the gene matches: 5. The germline V gene encodes CDR1 MNHEY and CDR2 SVGEGT. The CDR3 loop is CASCRQGVYNEQFF. In nucleotides, the CDR3 is TGTGCCAGCTGCCGACAGGGGGTCTACAATGAGCAGTTCTTC.

The chain recombines TRBV28 with TRBJ1-6; weak D call: TRBD1 (5 bases). CDR3 length: 17 amino acids. Trimming removed 5 bases at V and 0 bases at J, with 14 bases between. From germline, CDR1 is MDHEN and CDR2 SYDVKM. CDR3 loop: CASSPFADISYNSPLHF. The DNA for the CDR3 is TGTGCCAGCAGTCCTTTTGCGGACATCTCCTATAATTCACCCCTCCACTTT.

The rearrangement links TRBV20-1 to TRBJ2-5, with D uncertain. The CDR3 has 10 amino acids. Trimming removed 2 bases from V and 4 bases from J, with 2 bases in between. CDR1 and CDR2 (germline): DFQATT, SNEGSKA (reference sequence). The CDR3 coding sequence is TGCAGTGCTAGACGAGAGACCCAGTACTTC. It codes for CSARRETQYF.

The gene calls are TRBV5-6 and TRBJ1-1; D uncertain. From germline, CDR1 is SGHDT and CDR2 YYEEEE. Deletions cut 0 bases from V and 7 bases from J, with 4 bases between. The CDR3 totals 11 residues. The CDR3 region is CASSLASEAFF. The DNA for the CDR3 is TGTGCCAGCAGCTTGGCCAGTGAAGCTTTCTTT.

This chain links TRBV2 with TRBJ1-1; D is uncertain. The CDR3 totals 13 residues. The germline gives CDR1 SNHLY, CDR2 FYNNEI. The V and J ends lost 11 bases and 5 bases respectively, with 18 bases between them. The CDR3 bases are TGTGCCGGGTACCGAGAGCCGGGGACTGAAGCTTTCTTT. This encodes CAGYREPGTEAFF.

The chain carries TRBV9 and TRBJ2-2, with D maybe TRBD1 (5 bases). The CDR3 has 15 residues. V was pared by 0 bases and J by 5 bases, with 11 bases between. The germline V gene has CDR1 SGDLS and CDR2 YYNGEE. CDR3 sequence reads: CASSVDAGFTGELFF. The CDR3 DNA reads as TGTGCCAGCAGCGTAGATGCAGGGTTTACCGGGGAGCTGTTTTTT. The entire variable domain, with the rest obtained from reference TRBV9 and TRBJ2-2, is as follows: DSGVTQTPKHLITATGQRVTLRCSPRSGDLSVYWYQQSLDQGLQFLIQYYNGEERAKGNILERFSAQQFPDLHSELNLSSLELGDSALYFCASSVDAGFTGELFFGEGSRLTVL.

The rearrangement links TRBV5-6 to TRBJ2-1, with 9 nucleotides matching TRBD2. CDR3 size: 15 residues. Germline trimming cut 2 bases from V and 7 bases from J; bases unmatched to any gene: 7. CDR1 and CDR2 (germline): SGHDT, YYEEEE. This CDR3 is CASSFTGLAGNEQFF. The CDR3 nucleotides are TGTGCCAGCAGCTTTACGGGCCTAGCGGGAAATGAGCAGTTCTTC.